This entry lists 26 T cell receptor beta chains sequenced from one sample in a study of cytomegalovirus exposure and HLA in healthy donors. Researchers ran the PCR with 60 Vbeta and 13 Jbeta primers. TCRdb's table, derived via immunoSEQ multiplex PCR, lists solely in-frame clones and lacks some. The sample includes fewer than 200,000 clones, around 87% seen only once; the top ten take roughly 0.98%. The source material was PBMCs. These TCRs come from a boy aged 2-15 years in good health and CMV-seronegative.

The rearrangement uses TRBV4-1 and TRBJ2-3; TRBD1 matches at 9 bases. The CDR3 runs 15 residues. V lost 5 bases to trimming and J lost 0 bases; unmatched junction nucleotides: 3. Per germline, CDR1 MGHRA and CDR2 YSYEKL. The DNA for the CDR3 is TGCGCCAGCAGCGAGGGACAGGGCAGCACAGATACGCAGTATTTT. Translated: CASSEGQGSTDTQYF.

The V gene is TRBV7-9, the J gene TRBJ2-5; D is unclear. This CDR3 contains 17 residues. V was pared by 1 base and J by 2 bases, with 17 bases between. Germline CDR1 reads SEHNR; CDR2 reads FQNEAQ (reference sequence). The CDR3 loop reads CASSLVRSTSRQETQYF. The DNA for the CDR3 is TGTGCCAGCAGCTTAGTTAGGAGCACGTCCAGACAAGAGACCCAGTACTTC.

The CDR3 bases are TGCGCCAGCAGCTACGACAGCCTCTACGAGCAGTACTTC. Amino acids: CASSYDSLYEQYF. The chain recombines TRBV5-1 with TRBJ2-7; a weak D match, TRBD1 (5 bases). Germline V gene data show CDR1 as SGHRS and CDR2 as YFSETQ. The CDR3 extends over 13 amino acids. Trimming shortened V by 3 bases and J by 3 bases, and 10 bases separated the two germline ends.

The chain is built from TRBV6-5 and TRBJ2-7, with a tentative D call TRBD1 (5 bases). V lost 6 bases to trimming and J lost 4 bases, with 19 bases between them. Germline V gives CDR1 MNHEY, CDR2 SVGAGI. The CDR3 has 15 amino acids. The chain's CDR3 is CASRPFSGIAYEQYF. The CDR3 coding sequence is TGTGCCAGCAGGCCGTTCTCAGGGATCGCTTACGAGCAGTACTTC.

The rearrangement links TRBV28 to TRBJ2-7; 8 bases line up with TRBD1. V was pared by 6 bases and J by 6 bases, with 7 bases of the junction left unmatched. Germline assignment: CDR1 MDHEN and CDR2 SYDVKM. This CDR3 region has 13 residues. The CDR3 sequence: CASRGQDIGEQYF. Here the CDR3 DNA reads TGTGCCAGCAGGGGACAGGATATCGGCGAGCAGTACTTC.

This rearrangement joins TRBV28 to TRBJ2-7; TRBD2 is a possible D gene (6 bases). Per the germline V gene, CDR1 is MDHEN and CDR2 is SYDVKM. The CDR3 has 14 amino acids. The ends were cut back, 3 bases at V and 2 bases at J, with 11 bases in the middle. The CDR3 DNA is TGTGCCAGCAGTTTCCAGCGGGTCACCTACGAGCAGTACTTC. The encoded protein is CASSFQRVTYEQYF.

V is TRBV9 and J is TRBJ2-1, with 9 bases aligning to TRBD2. Germline-derived CDR1 and CDR2 are SGDLS and YYNGEE. This CDR3 has 16 residues. The ends lost 3 bases at V and 5 bases at J; junction bases unmatched: 9. The CDR3 is CASSAQAGGPHNEQFF. CDR3 coding DNA: TGTGCCAGCAGCGCGCAAGCGGGAGGTCCACACAATGAGCAGTTCTTC. Variable domain in full (rest from reference TRBV9 and TRBJ2-1): DSGVTQTPKHLITATGQRVTLRCSPRSGDLSVYWYQQSLDQGLQFLIQYYNGEERAKGNILERFSAQQFPDLHSELNLSSLELGDSALYFCASSAQAGGPHNEQFFGPGTRLTVL.

The chain joins TRBV28 to TRBJ2-3; maybe TRBD1 (7 bases). V was shortened by 5 bases and J by 3 bases, with 15 bases between the two germline ends. Germline V CDR1 and CDR2: MDHEN, SYDVKM. The CDR3 has 15 residues. This CDR3 reads CASSTQTGRTDTQYF. The CDR3 region has the DNA TGTGCCAGCAGTACACAGACAGGGAGGACAGATACGCAGTATTTT.

Here the CDR3 reads CASSHQGRTEAFF. For the CDR3, the DNA is TGTGCCAGCAGCCACCAGGGGCGGACTGAAGCTTTCTTT. The chain has TRBV6-5 and TRBJ1-1, with D maybe TRBD1 (6 bases). V lost 6 bases to trimming and J lost 5 bases, with 13 bases between them. The CDR3 has 13 residues. Looked up from germline, CDR1 is MNHEY and CDR2 is SVGAGI.

The rearrangement uses TRBV6-1 and TRBJ2-3; possibly TRBD1 for D (8 bases). The germline V gene encodes CDR1 MNHNS and CDR2 SASEGT. V dropped 10 bases and J dropped 3 bases, with 17 bases sitting between them. The CDR3 is 14 amino acids. The DNA for the CDR3 is TGTGCCATTACGGACAGGGACTATACAGATACGCAGTATTTT. Amino acid sequence: CAITDRDYTDTQYF.

This chain connects TRBV18 to TRBJ2-5; TRBD2 matches 12 bases. Germline V lookup: CDR1 KGHSH, CDR2 LQKENI. The trim removed 6 bases at V and 1 base at J, leaving 6 bases unmatched. The CDR3 extends over 16 amino acids. Written as DNA, the CDR3 is TGTGCCAGCTCTCTACTGACTAGCGGGGGCCAAGAGACCCAGTACTTC. Its translation is CASSLLTSGGQETQYF.

The genes are TRBV5-4 and TRBJ2-7; 10 positions match TRBD2. J gave up 3 bases and V 0 bases, and 6 bases lay outside the gene matches. The CDR3 consists of 16 residues. CDR1 is SGHNT and CDR2 is YYREEE in the germline V gene (reference sequence). The CDR3 reads CASSLGASGGYYEQYF. As DNA, the CDR3 is TGTGCCAGCAGCTTGGGGGCTAGCGGGGGCTACTACGAGCAGTACTTC.

The V gene is TRBV28, the J gene TRBJ2-3; D is ambiguous. V lost 6 bases to trimming and J lost 3 bases, with 22 bases between them. Germline CDR1 reads MDHEN; CDR2 reads SYDVKM. This CDR3 contains 17 residues. The CDR3 region has the DNA TGTGCCAGCAGCCCCCACCTGGGCAGTGGCATGACAGATACGCAGTATTTT. Its translation is CASSPHLGSGMTDTQYF.

In regard to this clone: Other DNA sequences in this specimen translate into the identical CDR3. The V gene is TRBV5-1, the J gene TRBJ1-3; D is unclear. The CDR3 is 16 residues long. Per germline, CDR1 SGHRS and CDR2 YFSETQ. V lost 0 bases to trimming and J lost 2 bases, with 12 bases between them. CDR3 loop: CASSLDPGGPGNTIYF. CDR3 sequence (DNA): TGCGCCAGCAGCTTGGATCCCGGAGGGCCTGGAAACACCATATATTTT. Full variable domain (outside the CDR3, taken from reference TRBV5-1 and TRBJ1-3): KAGVTQTPRYLIKTRGQQVTLSCSPISGHRSVSWYQQTPGQGLQFLFEYFSETQRNKGNFPGRFSGRQFSNSRSEMNVSTLELGDSALYLCASSLDPGGPGNTIYFGEGSWLTVV.

This clone was seen a handful of times. The rearrangement links TRBV6-1 to TRBJ2-7; no reliable D call. The V end lost 0 bases, the J end lost 0 bases, and 9 bases lay between the germline ends. The CDR3 spans 15 residues. Germline V CDR1 and CDR2: MNHNS, SASEGT. For the CDR3, the DNA is TGTGCCAGCAGTGAAGCGCCACGGAGCTCCTACGAGCAGTACTTC. The encoded protein is CASSEAPRSSYEQYF.

Of note for this clone: This same CDR3 is encoded by further DNA sequences in the sample. This chain connects TRBV2 to TRBJ2-3, with D possibly being TRBD2 (6 bases). The germline V and J ends were trimmed by 4 bases and 9 bases, with 14 bases remaining between them. The CDR3 is made up of 13 amino acids. CDR1 and CDR2 from the germline V gene are SNHLY and FYNNEI. CDR3 sequence (DNA): TGTGCCAGCAGTGGGACGGGGACTTCCACGCAGTATTTT. Translation gives CASSGTGTSTQYF.

V gene TRBV7-9 combines with J gene TRBJ2-5, with 10 bases matching TRBD2. The length of the CDR3 is 18 residues. Per germline, CDR1 SEHNR and CDR2 FQNEAQ (reference sequence). Trimming at V came to 1 base and at J to 0 bases, leaving 8 bases not matched to a gene. The chain's CDR3 is CASSLGRLSGGHQETQYF. As DNA, the CDR3 is TGTGCCAGCAGCTTAGGCCGACTTAGCGGGGGGCACCAAGAGACCCAGTACTTC.

The gene calls are TRBV19 and TRBJ2-7; D remains ambiguous. The CDR3 has 12 residues. The V gene's germline CDR1 is LNHDA and CDR2 SQIVND (reference sequence). Trimming took 6 bases from V and 6 from J, leaving 12 bases between them. CDR3 nucleotide sequence: TGTGCCAGTAGCCCGTCGGGTCTCGAGCAGTACTTC. It encodes CASSPSGLEQYF.

This chain joins TRBV5-6 and TRBJ1-1, with 8 bases identical to TRBD1. The CDR3 totals 14 residues. Germline values: CDR1 SGHDT, CDR2 YYEEEE. J lost 8 bases, V lost 5 bases, and 11 bases had no gene match. The CDR3 reads CASRLTGEPAEAFF. CDR3 coding DNA: TGTGCCAGCAGGCTGACAGGGGAACCCGCCGAAGCTTTCTTT.

V gene TRBV6-5 combines with J gene TRBJ1-1, with D tentatively TRBD1 (6 bases). Per germline, CDR1 MNHEY and CDR2 SVGAGI. The CDR3 totals 12 residues. Trimming cost V 4 bases and J 7 bases, with 10 bases left between them. CDR3 sequence (DNA): TGTGCCAGCAGTTTCAGGGGTGGTGAAGCTTTCTTT. Amino acids: CASSFRGGEAFF.

J is TRBJ2-2 and V is TRBV6-5, with a possible D match to TRBD1 (5 bases). The CDR3 is made up of 14 amino acids. Trimming cost V 5 bases and J 5 bases, with 12 bases left between them. The germline CDR1 and CDR2 sequences are MNHEY and SVGAGI. The CDR3 region is CASSPGRITGELFF. CDR3 DNA sequence: TGTGCCAGCAGTCCAGGGCGGATAACCGGGGAGCTGTTTTTT.

This chain uses TRBV6-5 with TRBJ2-5; TRBD2 aligns across 10 bases. The V gene end was trimmed by 6 bases and the J gene end by 9 bases; junction bases not matched to a gene: 7. This CDR3 is 13 amino acids long. Germline loops: CDR1 MNHEY, CDR2 SVGAGI. CDR3 protein: CASSLTSGLAQYF. As DNA, the CDR3 is TGTGCCAGCAGCCTGACTAGCGGGTTGGCCCAGTACTTC.

V usage is TRBV28 and J usage is TRBJ1-1; no reliable D call. CDR3 length: 14 amino acids. V lost 3 bases and J 1 base, leaving 9 bases between the germline ends. Looked up from germline, CDR1 is MDHEN and CDR2 is SYDVKM. The CDR3 DNA reads as TGTGCCAGCAGTTTGGAGGGATCGAACACTGAAGCTTTCTTT. Residues: CASSLEGSNTEAFF.

This clone was found once. The CDR3 loop reads CASSEAQGRGQPQHF. CDR3 nucleotide sequence: TGTGCCAGCAGTGAGGCACAGGGGCGGGGTCAGCCCCAGCATTTT. The chain combines TRBV6-1 with TRBJ1-5; 7 bases align to TRBD1. Germline V lookup: CDR1 MNHNS, CDR2 SASEGT. The CDR3 has 15 amino acids. Trimming removed 3 bases from V and 6 bases from J; junction bases left unmatched: 8.

A few counts support this clone. The chain has TRBV28 and TRBJ1-4; TRBD1 agrees at 8 bases. There are 14 residues in the CDR3. The germline V gene has CDR1 MDHEN and CDR2 SYDVKM. J lost 5 bases, V lost 7 bases, and 6 bases had no gene match. The CDR3: CASNHRGENEKLFF. Written as DNA, the CDR3 is TGTGCCAGCAACCACAGGGGGGAAAATGAAAAACTGTTTTTT.

The chain couples TRBV19 to TRBJ1-5; the match to TRBD1 covers 7 bases. The CDR3 is 13 amino acids. Losses at the gene ends were 9 bases for V and 6 bases for J; bases not matched to a gene: 8. CDR1 LNHDA and CDR2 SQIVND come from the germline V gene (reference sequence). CDR3 DNA: TGTGCCAGCGTTAGGAACAGGGGTCAGCCCCAGCATTTT. Amino acids: CASVRNRGQPQHF.